Presented here are 18 T cell receptor beta chains from one specimen sequenced in a study of T-cell reconstitution after alpha-beta-depleted transplantation in children. Preparation of the TCRbeta library involved a method that used unique molecular identifiers. TCRdb re-called the PCR reads through MiXCR, storing one row per CDR3 protein. The table records around 700,000 distinct CDR3 sequences, roughly 13% of them present only once. Source: PBMCs, taken before TCRalphabeta/CD19-depleted stem cell transplant. Receptors were obtained from a girl aged 2 to 10 with congenital amegakaryocytic thrombocytopenia, due to receive a stem cell transplant.

This clonotype was observed many times. The chain is built from TRBV20-1 and TRBJ2-7; D perhaps matches TRBD2 (6 bases). The CDR3 sequence is 14 residues long. V gave up 6 bases and J gave up 7 bases, with 22 bases separating them. Germline V lookup: CDR1 DFQATT, CDR2 SNEGSKA (reference sequence). In nucleotides, the CDR3 is TGCAGTGCCAGACGGGGCGGGATAGTGTCGGAGCAGTACTTC. It yields the protein CSARRGGIVSEQYF.

This clonotype showed up many times. The chain employs TRBV12-3 or TRBV12-4 and TRBJ1-1; D possibly corresponds to TRBD1 (6 bases). This CDR3 spans 14 amino acids. V was shortened by 6 bases and J by 0 bases, with 11 bases between the two germline ends. CDR3 DNA sequence: TGTGCCAGCAGGCTGACAGGAGTGAACACTGAAGCTTTCTTT. The encoded protein is CASRLTGVNTEAFF.

At least ten counts were recorded for this clonotype. The chain joins TRBV12-3 or TRBV12-4 to TRBJ2-2, with D unclear. V lost 5 bases and J 5 bases, leaving 12 bases between the germline ends. The CDR3 is 14 amino acids. The CDR3: CASSPLGSTGELFF. CDR3 sequence (DNA): TGTGCCAGCAGTCCCTTGGGATCAACCGGGGAGCTGTTTTTT.

This clonotype is medium-sized within its sample. The V and J genes are TRBV7-3 and TRBJ2-1, with 12 bases lining up with TRBD2. Germline loops: CDR1 SGHTA, CDR2 FQGTGA. CDR3 length equals 15 residues. V was pared by 3 bases and J by 5 bases, with 2 bases of the junction left unmatched. CDR3 protein: CASSLGLAGNNEQFF. Written as DNA, the CDR3 is TGTGCCAGCAGCTTGGGACTAGCGGGTAACAATGAGCAGTTCTTC.

This clonotype was seen at least ten times. This chain links TRBV7-2 with TRBJ1-2; weak D call: TRBD1 (5 bases). Germline CDR1 SGHTA, CDR2 FQGNSA. CDR3 size: 15 residues. Trimming pared 6 bases from V and 4 bases from J, leaving 18 bases between. CDR3 sequence: CASSTAGVRVYGYTF. DNA for the CDR3: TGTGCCAGCAGTACGGCGGGTGTCAGGGTCTATGGCTACACCTTC. Full variable domain (outside the CDR3, taken from reference TRBV7-2 and TRBJ1-2): GAGVSQSPSNKVTEKGKDVELRCDPISGHTALYWYRQSLGQGLEFLIYFQGNSAPDKSGLPSDRFSAERTGGSVSTLTIQRTQQEDSAVYLCASSTAGVRVYGYTFGSGTRLTVV.

This clonotype was picked up many times. V usage is TRBV28 and J usage is TRBJ2-1; no reliable D call. The CDR3 has 15 amino acids. V gave up 6 bases and J gave up 1 base, with 13 bases separating them. The V gene's germline CDR1 is MDHEN and CDR2 SYDVKM. The CDR3 is CASRDGRVSYNEQFF. The CDR3 DNA is TGTGCCAGCAGAGATGGTCGGGTTTCCTACAATGAGCAGTTCTTC.

This clonotype has a count of ten or more. The junction does not match germline at one end; this may be a read error. This rearrangement joins TRBV6-5 to TRBJ1-2; D gene ambiguous. Germline-derived CDR1 and CDR2 are MNHEY and SVGAGI. The CDR3 extends over 14 amino acids. CDR3 bases: TGTGCCAGCAGTTCCTCCCTTTACGCGGGAGAGCGAAACTTC. Amino acids: CASSSSLYAGERNF.

This clonotype was counted many times. This chain connects TRBV20-1 to TRBJ1-1; D is ambiguous. The CDR3 spans 13 residues. V was clipped by 0 bases and J by 5 bases, with 10 bases between them. Germline CDR1 and CDR2: DFQATT and SNEGSKA (reference sequence). Here the CDR3 DNA reads TGCAGTGCTAGAGATTGGGCGGGGACTGAAGCTTTCTTT. It encodes CSARDWAGTEAFF.

This clonotype showed up many times. V gene TRBV20-1 combines with J gene TRBJ1-4; 10 bases agree with TRBD1. J was trimmed by 10 bases and V by 0 bases; bases with no gene match: 5. The CDR3 extends over 14 amino acids. Germline V CDR1 and CDR2: DFQATT, SNEGSKA (reference sequence). The chain's CDR3 is CSAREIRTGGKLFF. The CDR3 DNA reads TGCAGTGCTAGAGAGATCAGGACAGGGGGAAAACTGTTTTTT.

This clonotype was detected many times. V gene TRBV24-1 combines with J gene TRBJ2-2; tentative D call: TRBD1 (5 bases). CDR3 length equals 17 residues. CDR1 and CDR2 from the germline V gene are KGHDR and SFDVKD. Trimming shortened V by 0 bases and J by 1 base, and 11 bases separated the two germline ends. The CDR3 DNA is TGTGCCACCAGTGATTTGAGCTGGCAGGGGAACACCGGGGAGCTGTTTTTT. Residues: CATSDLSWQGNTGELFF.

Here the CDR3 reads CASSPPGGNEQFF. CDR3 DNA: TGTGCCAGCAGTCCGCCAGGGGGGAATGAGCAGTTCTTC. This chain links TRBV7-9 with TRBJ2-1; maybe TRBD1 (7 bases). Germline CDR1 SEHNR, CDR2 FQNEAQ (reference sequence). V was pared by 6 bases and J by 7 bases, with 13 bases between. CDR3 length equals 13 residues.

This clonotype was observed a handful of times. This chain uses TRBV10-3 with TRBJ1-2; D not certain. Between the trimmed V and J ends, which lost 2 bases and 2 bases, there was a span of 6 bases. The CDR3 is made up of 13 amino acids. Germline values: CDR1 ENHRY, CDR2 SYGVKD. The CDR3 protein is CAISEGDNYGYTF. The CDR3 nucleotides read TGTGCCATCAGTGAGGGCGACAACTATGGCTACACCTTC.

This clonotype came up many times. The chain employs TRBV5-1 and TRBJ2-1, with 9 bases fitting TRBD2. CDR1 SGHRS and CDR2 YFSETQ come from the germline V gene. The CDR3 length is 13 residues. Trimming took 2 bases from V and 8 from J; bases not matched to a gene: 2. The CDR3 nucleotides read TGCGCCAGCAGCTTCCAGCGGGAGGATGAGCAGTTCTTC. This encodes CASSFQREDEQFF.

In this sample, this clonotype turned up many times. V usage is TRBV12-3 or TRBV12-4 and J usage is TRBJ2-1, with 11 bases lining up with TRBD2. The CDR3 is 17 residues long. V gave up 5 bases and J gave up 2 bases; unmatched junction bases: 8. DNA for the CDR3: TGTGCCAGCAGTCCCGAGACTAGCGGGGAGCCCTACAATGAGCAGTTCTTC. Its protein is CASSPETSGEPYNEQFF.

This clonotype has ten or more counts. V and J are TRBV7-3 and TRBJ2-2; D is tentatively TRBD1 or TRBD2 (5 bases each). The length of the CDR3 is 15 residues. Trimming took 4 bases from V and 1 from J, leaving 10 bases between them. Germline values: CDR1 SGHTA, CDR2 FQGTGA. The CDR3 coding sequence is TGTGCCAGCAGCTCGGGACCCCGGAACACCGGGGAGCTGTTTTTT. It translates to CASSSGPRNTGELFF. The full variable domain, its missing parts supplied by reference TRBV7-3 and TRBJ2-2, is GAGVSQTPSNKVTEKGKYVELRCDPISGHTALYWYRQSLGQGPEFLIYFQGTGAADDSGLPNDRFFAVRPEGSVSTLKIQRTERGDSAVYLCASSSGPRNTGELFFGEGSRLTVL.

The table lists this clonotype with many counts. V is TRBV20-1 and J is TRBJ2-7; no clear D gene. Germline CDR1 DFQATT, CDR2 SNEGSKA (reference sequence). Trimming took 3 bases from V and 3 from J, leaving 15 bases between them. The CDR3 length is 14 residues. In DNA, the CDR3 is TGCAGTGCTAGTAGTACATCCAGAGACTACGAGCAGTACTTC. This codes for CSASSTSRDYEQYF.

This rearrangement joins TRBV7-9 to TRBJ1-1; a weak D match, TRBD1 (5 bases). With 6 bases removed from V and 7 bases from J, the gap between germline ends came to 15 bases. Germline loops: CDR1 SEHNR, CDR2 FQNEAQ (reference sequence). The CDR3 is 13 residues long. DNA of the CDR3: TGTGCCAGCAGTGGACAACCTTTAGGTGAAGCTTTCTTT. This codes for CASSGQPLGEAFF.

This clonotype has a single count. The junction does not match germline at one end; this may be a read error. The chain employs TRBV5-1 and TRBJ2-3, with D unclear. This CDR3 is built from 17 residues. Per germline, CDR1 SGHRS and CDR2 YFSETQ. CDR3 bases: TGCGCCAGCAGCTTGAGGTCTCGCGGCGGAAGCACAGATACGCGGTATTTT. Translating gives CASSLRSRGGSTDTRYF.